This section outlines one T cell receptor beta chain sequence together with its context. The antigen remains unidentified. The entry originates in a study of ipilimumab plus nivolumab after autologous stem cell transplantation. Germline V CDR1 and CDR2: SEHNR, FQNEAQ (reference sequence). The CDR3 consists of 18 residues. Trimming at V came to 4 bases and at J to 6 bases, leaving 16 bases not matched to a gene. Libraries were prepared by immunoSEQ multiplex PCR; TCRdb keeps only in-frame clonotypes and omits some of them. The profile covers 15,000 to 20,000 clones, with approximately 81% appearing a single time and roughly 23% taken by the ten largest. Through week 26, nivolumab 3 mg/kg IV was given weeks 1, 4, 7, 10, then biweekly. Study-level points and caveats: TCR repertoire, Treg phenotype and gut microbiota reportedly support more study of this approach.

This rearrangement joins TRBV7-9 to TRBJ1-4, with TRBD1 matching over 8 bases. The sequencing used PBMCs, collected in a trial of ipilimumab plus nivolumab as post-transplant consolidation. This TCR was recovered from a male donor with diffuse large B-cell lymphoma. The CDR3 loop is CASSSRPGQALAYEKLFF. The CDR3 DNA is TGTGCCAGCAGCTCCCGTCCGGGACAGGCGCTCGCCTATGAAAAACTGTTTTTT.